These T cell receptor beta chains were read from a single sample in a study of resident and recirculating memory T cells in vitiligo. The data were produced by immunoSEQ multiplex PCR, yet TCRdb's version contains in-frame clones alone and is incomplete. This table holds 75,000 to 85,000 clones, under 95% found once. Sequencing input: blood. The receptors stem from a male donor with vitiligo. CDR3s include the opening cysteine and the closing phenylalanine or tryptophan. A D gene is named only where the DNA matches it firmly. For some rows the clone size is stated as once, few or many, or as a class when expanded; others skip it.

medium-sized TRBJ2-1 12 TRBV30 NA TGTGCCTGGAAACAGGACTACAATGAGCAGTTCTTC CAWKQDYNEQFF
NA TRBJ1-5 16 TRBV28 NA TGTGCCAGCAGTTTGACACAGGGTTGGGGTTTTCAGCCCCAGCATTTT CASSLTQGWGFQPQHF
NA TRBJ1-1 14 TRBV25-1 NA TGTGCCAGCAGTCCCAGGACGGGAAGCCTTGAAGCTTTCTTT CASSPRTGSLEAFF
NA TRBJ2-1 15 TRBV11-1 TRBD2 TGTGCCAGCAGCCGGACGCGGGACTACTACAATGAGCAGTTCTTC CASSRTRDYYNEQFF
NA TRBJ1-1 12 TRBV2 NA TGTGCCAGCATCCTCAGGGACACTGAAGCTTTCTTT CASILRDTEAFF
NA TRBJ2-2 15 TRBV7-9 NA TGTGCCAGCAGCCCCCGGACAGACCTTAACGGGGAGCTGTTTTTT CASSPRTDLNGELFF
NA TRBJ2-3 15 TRBV5-6 TRBD2 TGTGCCAGCAGCCCCGGGACTAGCACCGCAGATACGCAGTATTTT CASSPGTSTADTQYF
NA TRBJ1-5 14 TRBV14 NA TGTGCCAGCAGCCAAGCGGGAGGAGATCAGCCCCAGCATTTT CASSQAGGDQPQHF
NA TRBJ1-1 14 TRBV2 TRBD1 TGTGCCAGCAGACCGGGACAGGGGGTAACTGAAGCTTTCTTT CASRPGQGVTEAFF
NA TRBJ2-6 18 TRBV9 NA TGTGCCAGCAGCCACCCGGGACATGCCCTCTCTGGGGCCAACGTCCTGACTTTC CASSHPGHALSGANVLTF
NA TRBJ2-3 16 TRBV5-1 NA TGCGCCAGCTCGAGAGGGTCCGGCGTGAACACAGATACGCAGTATTTT CASSRGSGVNTDTQYF
once TRBJ2-5 17 TRBV12-5 TRBD2 TGTGCTAGTGGTTTGGTAATGGTAGCGGGGGGACAAGAGACCCAGTACTTC CASGLVMVAGGQETQYF
NA TRBJ2-7 15 TRBV2 TRBD2 TGTGCCAGCAGTCCTACTAGCGGGGTCTCCTACGAGCAGTACTTC CASSPTSGVSYEQYF
NA TRBJ2-5 15 TRBV5-4 TRBD2 TGTGCCAGCAGCTTGGCTAGCGGGAGCATAGAGACCCAGTACTTC CASSLASGSIETQYF
NA TRBJ1-4 14 TRBV6-6 TRBD1 TGTGCCAGCAGTACCGGGACAGGGTATGAAAAACTGTTTTTT CASSTGTGYEKLFF
NA TRBJ2-5 11 TRBV5-1 NA TGCGCCAGCAGCCCCGGAGAGACCCAGTACTTC CASSPGETQYF
NA TRBJ1-2 14 TRBV28 NA TGTGCCAGCAGCCCCCTTGCGGGGGGCTATGGCTACACCTTC CASSPLAGGYGYTF
NA TRBJ2-7 14 TRBV6-5 TRBD1 TGTGCCAGCAGTCCTCGGGACAGATTCTACGAGCAGTACTTC CASSPRDRFYEQYF
NA TRBJ2-1 15 TRBV7-2 TRBD2 TGTGCCAGCAGCCCTGGACTAGCTTCCTACAATGAGCAGTTCTTC CASSPGLASYNEQFF
NA TRBJ2-3 12 TRBV5-1 NA TGCGCCAGCAGCCTTAGCACAGATACGCAGTATTTT CASSLSTDTQYF
NA TRBJ2-5 13 TRBV7-8 NA TGTGCCAGCAGCTTAGACAGTCAAGAGACCCAGTACTTC CASSLDSQETQYF
NA TRBJ2-7 16 TRBV7-2 TRBD2 TGTGCCAGCAGCTTAGGGGGAACTAGCGAGGGCTACGAGCAGTACTTC CASSLGGTSEGYEQYF
NA TRBJ1-5 16 TRBV7-9 NA TGTGCCAGCAGCTTAGTAAGGGGGATGGCCAATCAGCCCCAGCATTTT CASSLVRGMANQPQHF
few TRBJ1-1 13 TRBV10-3 NA TGTGCCATCAGTGAGTCGTGGGCCAATGAAGCTTTCTTT CAISESWANEAFF
NA TRBJ2-7 15 TRBV18 TRBD1 TGTGCCAGCTCTCTCCCAGGGACAGGGAGCTACGAGCAGTACTTC CASSLPGTGSYEQYF
NA TRBJ2-7 13 TRBV11-1 NA TGTGCCAGCCGCGACCGGACAGATGACGAGCAGTACTTC CASRDRTDDEQYF
once TRBJ2-7 11 TRBV20-1 TRBD2 TGCAGTGCTAGGCGGGAGTACGAGCAGTACTTC CSARREYEQYF
NA TRBJ2-3 13 TRBV7-2 NA TGTGCCAGCAGCTGGGCAGGCACAGATACGCAGTATTTT CASSWAGTDTQYF
NA TRBJ1-1 17 TRBV11-2 NA TGTGCCAGCAGCCCCCGTGGAGAGAGACAGGTCGGGGCTGAAGCTTTCTTT CASSPRGERQVGAEAFF
NA TRBJ2-5 13 TRBV11-2 NA TGTGCCAGCAGCTTCCCAGGAGGTCAGACCCAGTACTTC CASSFPGGQTQYF
NA TRBJ2-4 17 TRBV5-1 NA TGCGCCAGCAGCTTGGCGGGCGGGATATTGGCCAAAAACATTCAGTACTTC CASSLAGGILAKNIQYF
NA TRBJ2-1 14 TRBV6-5 TRBD2 TGTGCCAGCAGTCAATCCGGGACTAGCTATGAGCAGTTCTTC CASSQSGTSYEQFF
NA TRBJ1-2 14 TRBV28 NA TGTGCCAGCAGCACACAGGGCGAATATGATGGCTACACCTTC CASSTQGEYDGYTF
NA TRBJ1-1 13 TRBV2 TRBD1 TGTGCCAGCAGGGGACAGGGGACGACTGAAGCTTTCTTT CASRGQGTTEAFF
NA TRBJ2-7 17 TRBV2 TRBD2 TGTGCCAGCATTCCCACCCGGACTCTAGCGGGGTCCTACGAGCAGTACTTC CASIPTRTLAGSYEQYF
NA TRBJ1-1 14 TRBV5-1 NA TGCGCCAGCAGCTTCGCGGGTGGGAATACTGAAGCTTTCTTT CASSFAGGNTEAFF
NA TRBJ1-2 16 TRBV30 TRBD1 TGTGCCTGGAGTACGCATTGGACAGGGAGGAACTATGGCTACACCTTC CAWSTHWTGRNYGYTF
NA TRBJ2-1 16 TRBV7-3 TRBD2 TGTGCCAGCAGCTGGACTAGCGGTACCTCTTACAATGAGCAGTTCTTC CASSWTSGTSYNEQFF
once TRBJ2-1 12 TRBV6-1 TRBD2 TGTGCCAGCAGTGAGACTAGCCATGAGCAGTTCTTC CASSETSHEQFF
NA TRBJ1-2 16 TRBV9 NA TGTGCCAGCAGCGAGGATCCCCGGGACACAGATTATGGCTACACCTTC CASSEDPRDTDYGYTF
NA TRBJ2-5 17 TRBV5-4 TRBD2 TGTGCCAGCAGCTCAGGGACTAGCGGGCAATTGGGGGAGACCCAGTACTTC CASSSGTSGQLGETQYF
NA TRBJ2-3 11 TRBV7-2 NA TGTGCCAGCTCCTACACAGATACGCAGTATTTT CASSYTDTQYF
NA TRBJ2-3 16 TRBV19 TRBD2 TGTGCCAGTAACAAGCGGGAGGGCCGTTTGGCAGATACGCAGTATTTT CASNKREGRLADTQYF
few TRBJ2-7 16 TRBV4-1 TRBD2 TGCGCCAGCAGCCAAGATCTTGCGGGGACTAGATACGAGCAGTACTTC CASSQDLAGTRYEQYF
NA TRBJ1-5 17 TRBV2 NA TGTGCCAGCGAGCCAGGGGCGATATTAGGCGGCAATCAGCCCCAGCATTTT CASEPGAILGGNQPQHF
NA TRBJ2-3 14 TRBV9 NA TGTGCCAGCAGCGTAAGGCTAGCCTCAGATACGCAGTATTTT CASSVRLASDTQYF